These 19 T cell receptor beta chains came from one sample sequenced in a study of T cell repertoires in cytomegalovirus infection. TCRdb re-called the reads through MiXCR, storing one row per CDR3 protein. This table has more than 95,000 distinct CDR3 sequences, about 31% appearing once. For these receptors, no antigen is known. The sample consisted of CD8+ T cells from cultured PBMCs, taken from culture after CMV antigen stimulation. The receptors were gathered from a human donor in good health (CMV status not recorded). Some clones in this sample may be carry-over from other donors' samples.

For the CDR3, the DNA is TGTGCCAGCCGGGGGGCGGTGGGCTACAATGAGCAGTTCTTC. Translated: CASRGAVGYNEQFF. The J gene is TRBJ2-1, the V gene TRBV6-1; D might be TRBD2 (7 bases). Germline assignment: CDR1 MNHNS and CDR2 SASEGT. Trimming left V 8 bases short and J 3 bases short, with 14 bases between. The CDR3 has 14 residues.

This clonotype was counted ten times or more. The V gene is TRBV6-2 or TRBV6-3, the J gene TRBJ1-5; 9 bases line up with TRBD1. Germline CDR1 is MNHEY and CDR2 is SVGEGT. The length of the CDR3 is 15 residues. The ends lost 5 bases at V and 2 bases at J; junction bases unmatched: 4. The CDR3 reads CASSTDRGGNQPQHF. Written as DNA, the CDR3 is TGTGCCAGCAGTACGGACAGGGGTGGCAATCAGCCCCAGCATTTT.

CDR3 sequence: CASSQDGQGMSPQHF. The DNA of the CDR3 is TGCGCCAGCAGCCAAGATGGGCAGGGAATGAGCCCCCAGCATTTT. This chain uses TRBV4-3 with TRBJ1-5, with D possibly being TRBD1 (5 bases). The CDR3 consists of 15 residues. Germline values: CDR1 LGHNA, CDR2 YSLEER. Trimming removed 0 bases at V and 10 bases at J, with 16 bases between.

The chain employs TRBV5-8 and TRBJ1-4; D remains unclear. CDR1 is SGHTS, CDR2 YDEGEE, per germline. The CDR3 spans 14 residues. V was pared by 5 bases and J by 8 bases, with 16 bases between. CDR3 bases: TGTGCCAGCAGTCAGACAAGCGCGGCCGAAAAACTGTTTTTT. Amino acid sequence: CASSQTSAAEKLFF.

This clonotype was seen a handful of times. The V gene is TRBV6-1, the J gene TRBJ2-7; 11 bases map to TRBD1. Germline V gene sequence: CDR1 MNHNS, CDR2 SASEGT. The CDR3 sequence is 16 residues long. V was clipped by 3 bases and J by 4 bases; unmatched bases: 8. CDR3 bases: TGTGCCAGCAGTGAGGGGGACAGGGGGAGTTGGTACGAGCAGTACTTC. It is translated as CASSEGDRGSWYEQYF.

This clonotype was counted only a few times. The chain recombines TRBV27 with TRBJ1-2; no clear D gene. The V and J ends lost 5 bases and 5 bases respectively, with 9 bases between them. Germline lookup yields CDR1 MNHEY and CDR2 SMNVEV (reference sequence). This CDR3 comprises 12 residues. The CDR3 is CASSSAGYGYTF. CDR3 nucleotides: TGTGCCAGCAGTAGCGCGGGGTATGGCTACACCTTC.

This clonotype has more than one count but fewer than ten. This sequence joins TRBV11-2 and TRBJ2-1, with D perhaps matching TRBD2 (5 bases). Trimming stripped 5 bases from V and 9 bases from J, with 29 bases between. The germline V gene encodes CDR1 SGHAT and CDR2 FQNNGV. The CDR3 totals 18 residues. In DNA form, the CDR3 reads TGTGCCAGCAGCACCCGAAAAAATAACGGGATGGGATATGTTGAGCAGTTCTTC. Encoded protein: CASSTRKNNGMGYVEQFF.

The chain has TRBV28 and TRBJ2-5, with TRBD2 as a possible D gene (5 bases). V shed 5 bases and J shed 2 bases, with 9 bases lying between them. This CDR3 is built from 13 residues. The germline gives CDR1 MDHEN, CDR2 SYDVKM. In DNA, the CDR3 is TGTGCCAGCAGTCCTCCGGGACAAGAGACCCAGTACTTC. This sequence encodes CASSPPGQETQYF. Full variable domain (remainder filled in from reference TRBV28 and TRBJ2-5): DVKVTQSSRYLVKRTGEKVFLECVQDMDHENMFWYRQDPGLGLRLIYFSYDVKMKEKGDIPEGYSVSREKKERFSLILESASTNQTSMYLCASSPPGQETQYFGPGTRLLVL.

This chain links TRBV11-2 with TRBJ2-1; maybe TRBD2 (5 bases). Deletions cut 1 base from V and 0 bases from J, with 10 bases between. The germline V gene encodes CDR1 SGHAT and CDR2 FQNNGV. The CDR3 has 16 amino acids. CDR3 coding DNA: TGTGCCAGCAGCTTAGCCGGAGGCGGCTCCTACAATGAGCAGTTCTTC. Protein sequence: CASSLAGGGSYNEQFF. Combining the CDR3 with reference TRBV11-2 and TRBJ2-1 gives the whole variable domain EAGVAQSPRYKIIEKRQSVAFWCNPISGHATLYWYQQILGQGPKLLIQFQNNGVVDDSQLPKDRFSAERLKGVDSTLKIQPAKLEDSAVYLCASSLAGGGSYNEQFFGPGTRLTVL.

This clonotype was seen more than once but under ten times. The rearrangement joins TRBV6-1 to TRBJ2-7; D remains unclear. Trimming left V 5 bases short and J 5 bases short, with 10 bases between. Looked up from germline, CDR1 is MNHNS and CDR2 is SASEGT. There are 12 residues in the CDR3. In DNA form, the CDR3 reads TGTGCCAGCAGTCCAGGCTGGCACGAGCAGTACTTC. Residues: CASSPGWHEQYF.

V gene TRBV2 combines with J gene TRBJ2-1, with D tentatively TRBD1 (6 bases). The CDR3 has 14 amino acids. The V gene's germline CDR1 is SNHLY and CDR2 FYNNEI. V was shortened by 10 bases and J by 3 bases, with 16 bases between the two germline ends. The chain's CDR3 is CANSAGEVYNEQFF. CDR3 nucleotides: TGTGCCAACAGCGCAGGGGAAGTCTACAATGAGCAGTTCTTC.

The chain links TRBV2 to TRBJ2-2; possible D gene TRBD1, 6 bases. CDR1 is SNHLY, CDR2 FYNNEI, per germline. The CDR3 is 16 residues long. The ends were cut back, 3 bases at V and 0 bases at J, with 11 bases in the middle. In DNA form, the CDR3 reads TGTGCCAGCAGTGATATCGACAGGCCGAACACCGGGGAGCTGTTTTTT. Protein: CASSDIDRPNTGELFF. The full variable domain, in which reference TRBV2 and TRBJ2-2 provide the parts outside the CDR3, is EPEVTQTPSHQVTQMGQEVILRCVPISNHLYFYWYRQILGQKVEFLVSFYNNEISEKSEIFDDQFSVERPDGSNFTLKIRSTKLEDSAMYFCASSDIDRPNTGELFFGEGSRLTVL.

The sample holds a few counts of this clonotype. This sequence joins TRBV4-1 and TRBJ1-6; unclear D gene. Germline CDR1 is MGHRA and CDR2 is YSYEKL. V was trimmed by 0 bases and J by 7 bases, leaving 16 bases between them. The CDR3 runs 17 residues. CDR3 region: CASSQDMSPSENSPLHF. CDR3 DNA: TGCGCCAGCAGCCAAGATATGAGCCCCAGCGAAAATTCACCCCTCCACTTT.

This chain joins TRBV7-8 and TRBJ2-3; no definite D call. The CDR3 extends over 18 amino acids. Germline CDR1 SGHVS, CDR2 FQNEAQ. Trimming took off 4 bases at V and 2 bases at J, with 22 bases between the two ends. The CDR3 loop is CASSYTPTARSTTDTQYF. The CDR3, as DNA: TGTGCCAGCAGCTATACCCCCACAGCTCGATCCACCACAGATACGCAGTATTTT. Drawing the rest from reference TRBV7-8 and TRBJ2-3, the complete variable domain is GAGVSQSPRYKVAKRGQDVALRCDPISGHVSLFWYQQALGQGPEFLTYFQNEAQLDKSGLPSDRFFAERPEGSVSTLKIQRTQQEDSAVYLCASSYTPTARSTTDTQYFGPGTRLTVL.

The table lists this clonotype with many counts. The chain carries TRBV7-9 and TRBJ2-1, with a possible D match to TRBD2 (6 bases). The V and J ends lost 3 bases and 8 bases respectively, with 17 bases between them. The CDR3 length is 15 residues. Germline V gene lookup returns CDR1 SEHNR and CDR2 FQNEAQ (reference sequence). The CDR3 DNA sequence: TGTGCCAGCAGCTTCGAACTAGCCCCGACGCATGAGCAGTTCTTC. Residues: CASSFELAPTHEQFF.

The chain uses TRBV5-4 and TRBJ1-6; D possibly corresponds to TRBD1 (6 bases). The CDR3 loop spans 16 amino acids. V lost 5 bases to trimming and J lost 9 bases, with 21 bases between them. Germline values: CDR1 SGHNT, CDR2 YYREEE (reference sequence). CDR3 loop: CASSLHGGPISSPLHF. The CDR3 DNA reads TGTGCCAGCAGTCTCCATGGGGGCCCTATTAGTTCACCCCTCCACTTT.

The rearrangement links TRBV20-1 to TRBJ2-7; D might be TRBD1 (6 bases). Trimming left V 4 bases short and J 7 bases short, with 17 bases between. This CDR3 has 13 amino acids. Germline CDR1 DFQATT, CDR2 SNEGSKA (reference sequence). CDR3 coding DNA: TGCAGTGCTATCGGGACAAGGGTCTGGGAGCAGTACTTC. It codes for CSAIGTRVWEQYF.

The J gene is TRBJ2-7, the V gene TRBV10-3; TRBD1 aligns across 7 bases. The V gene end was trimmed by 5 bases and the J gene end by 3 bases; junction bases not matched to a gene: 7. The CDR3 runs to 14 residues. Germline V gene lookup returns CDR1 ENHRY and CDR2 SYGVKD. The CDR3 spells CAISPGTEGYEQYF. The CDR3 DNA sequence: TGTGCCATCAGTCCCGGGACAGAGGGCTACGAGCAGTACTTC.

The chain joins TRBV7-9 to TRBJ1-1; D is unresolved. The germline CDR1 and CDR2 sequences are SEHNR and FQNEAQ (reference sequence). CDR3 length: 17 residues. V lost 0 bases to trimming and J lost 0 bases, with 14 bases between them. CDR3 loop: CASSLALIQSVNTEAFF. CDR3 nucleotides: TGTGCCAGCAGCTTAGCCCTCATACAGAGTGTGAACACTGAAGCTTTCTTT.